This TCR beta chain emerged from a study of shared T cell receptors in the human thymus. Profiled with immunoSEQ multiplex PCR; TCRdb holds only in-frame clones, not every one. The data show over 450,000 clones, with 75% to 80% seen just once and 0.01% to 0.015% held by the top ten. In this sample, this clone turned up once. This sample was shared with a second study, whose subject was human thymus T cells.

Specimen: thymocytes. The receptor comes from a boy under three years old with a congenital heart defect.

The CDR3 region is CASSDLRGPYNEQFF. The CDR3 DNA sequence: TGTGCCAGCAGCGACCTGAGAGGGCCCTACAATGAGCAGTTCTTC. The rearrangement joins TRBV27 to TRBJ2-1, with D maybe TRBD2 (5 bases). Germline assignment: CDR1 MNHEY and CDR2 SMNVEV (reference sequence). The CDR3 runs to 15 residues. Trimming shortened V by 6 bases and J by 2 bases, and 14 bases separated the two germline ends.